These 22 T cell receptor beta chains originate from one sample sequenced in a study of T cell responses to AZD1222 COVID-19 vaccine. Assay: immunoSEQ multiplex PCR; the TCRdb copy retains only in-frame clones and omits some. The table has over 100,000 clones, roughly 91% seen once. This material consisted of peripheral blood, taken 28 days after the second AZD1222 dose. These receptors were collected from an adult who received the AZD1222 COVID-19 vaccine.

The table lists this clone with a count of one. V and J are TRBV5-1 and TRBJ2-2; no reliable D call. V was clipped by 3 bases and J by 7 bases, with 10 bases between them. CDR3 length equals 13 residues. Germline V gene lookup returns CDR1 SGHRS and CDR2 YFSETQ. CDR3 residues: CASSWTEVGELFF. The CDR3 nucleotides read TGCGCCAGCAGCTGGACCGAAGTCGGGGAGCTGTTTTTT.

In DNA, the CDR3 is TGTGCCAGCAGCTTAGCATCTTCAAGTACCCCGAACACTGAAGCTTTCTTT. It yields the protein CASSLASSSTPNTEAFF. The chain carries TRBV11-2 and TRBJ1-1; D not certain. CDR1 SGHAT and CDR2 FQNNGV come from the germline V gene. V dropped 1 base and J dropped 1 base, with 16 bases sitting between them. CDR3 size: 17 residues.

The J gene is TRBJ2-1, the V gene TRBV27, with 8 bases that match TRBD2. V lost 5 bases to trimming and J lost 5 bases; unmatched junction nucleotides: 11. In germline, CDR1 is MNHEY, CDR2 SMNVEV (reference sequence). The CDR3 covers 16 residues. This chain's CDR3 is CASSRLKRESNNEQFF. For the CDR3, the DNA is TGTGCCAGCAGTCGCCTGAAGCGGGAGTCGAACAATGAGCAGTTCTTC.

V gene TRBV7-9 combines with J gene TRBJ1-2; 8 positions match TRBD1. There are 12 residues in the CDR3. The J segment lost 4 bases and the V segment lost 5 bases, leaving 0 bases of the junction unmatched. The germline CDR1 and CDR2 sequences are SEHNR and FQNEAQ (reference sequence). CDR3 coding DNA: TGTGCCAGCAGCGGACAGGGCTATGGCTACACCTTC. This gives the protein CASSGQGYGYTF.

As concerns this clone: A junction boundary mismatches the germline segment, possibly from a read error. The genes are TRBV11-2 and TRBJ1-2, with 8 bases identical to TRBD1. This CDR3 spans 14 amino acids. Germline CDR1 SGHAT, CDR2 FQNNGV. The CDR3 here is CASSLDRGNYGYTF. Here the CDR3 DNA reads TGTGCCAGCAGCCTAGACAGGGGAAACTATGGCTACACCTTC. The full variable domain, rest sourced from reference TRBV11-2 and TRBJ1-2, is EAGVAQSPRYKIIEKRQSVAFWCNPISGHATLYWYQQILGQGPKLLIQFQNNGVVDDSQLPKDRFSAERLKGVDSTLKIQPAKLEDSAVYLCASSLDRGNYGYTFGSGTRLTVV.

The chain employs TRBV15 and TRBJ2-6; tentatively, D is TRBD2 (5 bases). The V gene lost 1 base and the J gene lost 0 bases, with 19 bases spanning the gap. CDR1 and CDR2 (germline): LNHNV, YYDKDF (reference sequence). The CDR3 is 20 residues long. For the CDR3, the DNA is TGTGCCACCAGCAGAGGTCCGGTGGGTCTAGGGAGCTCTGGGGCCAACGTCCTGACTTTC. The encoded protein is CATSRGPVGLGSSGANVLTF.

The V gene is TRBV10-3, the J gene TRBJ2-1; D may be TRBD2 (6 bases). The CDR3 is made up of 14 amino acids. The V gene's germline CDR1 is ENHRY and CDR2 SYGVKD. V shed 8 bases and J shed 7 bases, with 18 bases lying between them. The CDR3 is CAIGSPGERNEQFF. The CDR3 nucleotides are TGTGCCATCGGTTCTCCGGGGGAGAGAAATGAGCAGTTCTTC.

V is TRBV4-2 and J is TRBJ2-5; maybe TRBD2 (5 bases). Germline V gives CDR1 LGHNA, CDR2 YNFKEQ. The CDR3 totals 16 residues. Trimming left V 3 bases short and J 0 bases short, with 14 bases between. DNA of the CDR3: TGTGCCAGCAGCCAGGGTCCCGGAGGTAACCAAGAGACCCAGTACTTC. Protein: CASSQGPGGNQETQYF.

In this sample, this clone turned up once. In DNA form, the CDR3 reads TGCAGCGTTGAAAAGGCGCACACAGATACGCAGTATTTT. It yields the protein CSVEKAHTDTQYF. This chain uses TRBV29-1 with TRBJ2-3; D gene unclear. The germline V gene encodes CDR1 SQVTM and CDR2 ANQGSEA. The CDR3 is 13 amino acids. V lost 2 bases to trimming and J lost 2 bases, with 8 bases between them.

This clone occurred a few times. The chain links TRBV10-3 to TRBJ2-5; TRBD1 matches 9 bases. CDR1 is ENHRY, CDR2 SYGVKD, per germline. This CDR3 is built from 15 residues. V lost 6 bases to trimming and J lost 1 base; unmatched junction nucleotides: 6. The CDR3 reads CAISRDRASQETQYF. The CDR3, as DNA: TGTGCCATCAGCAGGGACAGGGCATCCCAAGAGACCCAGTACTTC.

This clone was seen just once. The V gene is TRBV20-1, the J gene TRBJ2-4; the D gene could be TRBD1 or TRBD2 (5 bases each). Trimming removed 3 bases from V and 1 base from J, with 13 bases in between. CDR1 is DFQATT, CDR2 SNEGSKA, per germline (reference sequence). The CDR3 covers 15 residues. CDR3 in amino acids: CSASQGPWAKNIQYF. The CDR3 DNA is TGCAGTGCTAGTCAGGGACCTTGGGCCAAAAACATTCAGTACTTC.

The genes are TRBV5-5 and TRBJ2-5; 7 positions match TRBD1. CDR1 and CDR2 (germline): SGHKS, YYEKEE (reference sequence). This CDR3 comprises 15 residues. The V gene end was trimmed by 1 base and the J gene end by 3 bases; junction bases not matched to a gene: 6. The CDR3 is CASSLTGTAKETQYF. Here the CDR3 DNA reads TGTGCCAGCAGCTTGACCGGGACAGCGAAAGAGACCCAGTACTTC.

The chain has TRBV18 and TRBJ1-2, with a weak D call TRBD1 (6 bases). Trimming pared 6 bases from V and 6 bases from J, leaving 14 bases between. The CDR3 loop spans 13 amino acids. Germline-derived CDR1 and CDR2 are KGHSH and LQKENI. The CDR3 bases are TGTGCCAGCTCCCCCGCAGGGGTGGATGGCTACACCTTC. This sequence encodes CASSPAGVDGYTF.

The rearrangement links TRBV4-1 to TRBJ2-7, with TRBD2 as a possible D gene (6 bases). CDR1 is MGHRA, CDR2 YSYEKL, per germline. The CDR3 loop spans 16 amino acids. Trimming removed 1 base from V and 2 bases from J, with 15 bases in between. This CDR3 is CASSQVTGVGPYEQYF. The CDR3 nucleotides are TGCGCCAGCAGCCAAGTTACGGGAGTGGGGCCCTACGAGCAGTACTTC.

The chain carries TRBV3-1 (or the pseudogene TRBV3-2) and TRBJ2-7, with 8 nucleotides matching TRBD2. Germline CDR1 reads LGHDT; CDR2 reads YNNKEL (reference sequence). The CDR3 has 17 amino acids. Trimming took 0 bases from V and 0 from J; bases not matched to a gene: 7. The CDR3 loop reads CASSQESSGSSSYEQYF. The CDR3 region has the DNA TGTGCCAGCAGCCAAGAGTCTAGCGGGTCTAGCTCCTACGAGCAGTACTTC.

This clone was observed many times. The genes are TRBV2 and TRBJ2-7, with 10 bases aligning to TRBD2. The germline V gene encodes CDR1 SNHLY and CDR2 FYNNEI. The CDR3 is made up of 16 amino acids. After removal of 8 bases from V and 3 bases from J, the junction contained 13 bases not matched to a gene. CDR3: CASVGQSGRARYEQYF. In DNA form, the CDR3 reads TGTGCCAGCGTTGGACAAAGCGGGAGGGCCCGCTACGAGCAGTACTTC.

The CDR3 is CASSSDRRTDTQYF. The CDR3 DNA is TGTGCCAGCAGTTCCGACCGTAGGACAGATACGCAGTATTTT. The V call is TRBV27, the J call TRBJ2-3, with D hard to call. Trimming took off 4 bases at V and 3 bases at J, with 11 bases between the two ends. The CDR3 totals 14 residues. Germline assignment: CDR1 MNHEY and CDR2 SMNVEV (reference sequence).

This clone was counted a single time. The V gene is TRBV2, the J gene TRBJ1-3; D ambiguous. V lost 3 bases and J 4 bases, leaving 10 bases between the germline ends. The CDR3 has 14 residues. Per germline, CDR1 SNHLY and CDR2 FYNNEI. The CDR3 region has the DNA TGTGCCAGCAGTGATGTGGCGGGCGGAAACACCATATATTTT. Translated: CASSDVAGGNTIYF.

J is TRBJ2-2 and V is TRBV11-2; the D is unclear. The germline V gene has CDR1 SGHAT and CDR2 FQNNGV. The CDR3 contains 13 residues. The V end lost 5 bases, the J end lost 6 bases, and 10 bases lay between the germline ends. The CDR3 loop is CASSRNRPGELFF. CDR3 DNA sequence: TGTGCCAGCAGCCGCAATCGACCCGGGGAGCTGTTTTTT. The full variable domain, completed using reference TRBV11-2 and TRBJ2-2, is EAGVAQSPRYKIIEKRQSVAFWCNPISGHATLYWYQQILGQGPKLLIQFQNNGVVDDSQLPKDRFSAERLKGVDSTLKIQPAKLEDSAVYLCASSRNRPGELFFGEGSRLTVL.

The V and J genes are TRBV12-1 and TRBJ2-3; the D segment call TRBD1 is taken from the table without a DNA check. TRBV12-1 is classified as a pseudogene. This CDR3 contains 16 residues. The CDR3 DNA sequence: TGTGCCAGCAGCTTTAAGGAGACAGGTCTCACAGATACGCAGTATTTT. It specifies CASSFKETGLTDTQYF.

As concerns this clone: The junction departs from the called germline gene at one end, perhaps through a read error. The CDR3 DNA sequence: TGCGGGGGTGGAAGCTCCTATAATTCACCCCTCCACTTT. Amino acid sequence: CGGGSSYNSPLHF. The genes are TRBV6-5 and TRBJ1-6; D possibly corresponds to TRBD1 (5 bases). This CDR3 is 13 amino acids long. Germline CDR1 reads MNHEY; CDR2 reads SVGAGI.

This chain connects TRBV7-9 to TRBJ1-1, with 9 bases lining up with TRBD1. CDR3 length: 14 amino acids. The germline V gene has CDR1 SEHNR and CDR2 FQNEAQ (reference sequence). V lost 9 bases and J lost 4; bases outside the gene matches: 9. CDR3 in amino acids: CASTGGGYRTEAFF. CDR3 sequence (DNA): TGTGCCAGTACAGGGGGCGGTTATCGCACTGAAGCTTTCTTT.